This entry lists 29 T cell receptor beta chains sequenced from one sample in a study of identical twins (dated by TCRdb to about 2016). Receptor amplification or capture employed 5' RACE. The reads were generated on an Illumina HiSeq 2000. TCRdb reran the public reads through fastp at Q25 and MiXCR, keeping productive beta chains. Every CDR3 protein is listed once, alongside the most common genes and DNA of its rows. This sample holds 570,000 or so distinct CDR3 sequences; 9% to 10% were observed only once. Together, the top ten hold roughly 3% of the sample. The sample was also linked to a second study, of yellow fever vaccine responses in identical twins.

Sequencing was done on a sample of PBMCs. These receptors were taken from a woman between 18 and 29 years old in good health.

This clonotype was detected a few times. The chain uses TRBV7-9 and TRBJ2-3; TRBD2 aligns across 8 bases. CDR1 SEHNR and CDR2 FQNEAQ come from the germline V gene (reference sequence). The CDR3 is 15 residues long. The junction had 7 bases not matched to a gene; V was cut back by 6 bases and J by 2 bases. Written as DNA, the CDR3 is TGTGCCAGCAGGACACTAGCGGCCCTCACAGATACGCAGTATTTT. It is translated as CASRTLAALTDTQYF.

This clonotype was recorded a few times. The chain employs TRBV7-8 and TRBJ2-2; possible D gene TRBD2, 5 bases. Trimming pared 1 base from V and 4 bases from J, leaving 10 bases between. The CDR3 extends over 15 amino acids. Germline V gives CDR1 SGHVS, CDR2 FQNEAQ. The CDR3 region has the DNA TGTGCCAGCAGCTTAGACGAGGGAGTCACCGGGGAGCTGTTTTTT. It codes for CASSLDEGVTGELFF. Based on the CDR3 plus reference TRBV7-8 and TRBJ2-2, the full variable domain is GAGVSQSPRYKVAKRGQDVALRCDPISGHVSLFWYQQALGQGPEFLTYFQNEAQLDKSGLPSDRFFAERPEGSVSTLKIQRTQQEDSAVYLCASSLDEGVTGELFFGEGSRLTVL.

This sequence joins TRBV6-2 or TRBV6-3 and TRBJ1-1, with D possibly matching TRBD1 (6 bases). Germline assignment: CDR1 MNHEY and CDR2 SVGEGT. Trimming took 6 bases from V and 1 from J, leaving 12 bases between them. The CDR3 extends over 14 amino acids. The CDR3 sequence is CASRNAGANTEAFF. DNA for the CDR3: TGTGCCAGCAGGAACGCAGGGGCGAACACTGAAGCTTTCTTT.

A few counts support this clonotype. V usage is TRBV20-1 and J usage is TRBJ2-1; 11 positions match TRBD2. Germline lookup yields CDR1 DFQATT and CDR2 SNEGSKA (reference sequence). The V segment lost 2 bases and the J segment 6 bases; nucleotides outside the gene matches: 6. This CDR3 comprises 15 residues. The CDR3 DNA sequence: TGCAGTGCTAGAAATAGCGGGGGGGTCCCCAATGAGCAGTTCTTC. This translates into CSARNSGGVPNEQFF.

This clonotype was counted a few times. The chain recombines TRBV28 with TRBJ2-3; D possibly corresponds to TRBD1 (6 bases). With 7 bases removed from V and 0 bases from J, the gap between germline ends came to 11 bases. The CDR3 totals 14 residues. The germline V gene has CDR1 MDHEN and CDR2 SYDVKM. For the CDR3, the DNA is TGTGCCAGCACCCAGGACAGTAGCACAGATACGCAGTATTTT. It is translated as CASTQDSSTDTQYF.

The V and J genes are TRBV30 and TRBJ2-1; D may be TRBD1 or TRBD2 (5 bases each). The CDR3 extends over 11 amino acids. V was trimmed by 5 bases and J by 9 bases, leaving 11 bases between them. Germline V lookup: CDR1 GTSNPN, CDR2 SVGIG (reference sequence). CDR3 nucleotide sequence: TGTGCCTGGCTGGGGGTCAGTGAGCAGTTCTTC. Its translation: CAWLGVSEQFF.

This clonotype has only a few counts. CDR3 sequence reads: CASSYQRGSYEQYF. The DNA for the CDR3 is TGTGCCAGCAGCTACCAGCGGGGATCCTACGAGCAGTACTTC. V and J are TRBV7-2 and TRBJ2-7; 7 bases are a match to TRBD2. V was pared by 4 bases and J by 1 base, with 4 bases of the junction left unmatched. Per germline, CDR1 SGHTA and CDR2 FQGNSA. The CDR3 runs to 14 residues. Drawing the rest from reference TRBV7-2 and TRBJ2-7, the complete variable domain is GAGVSQSPSNKVTEKGKDVELRCDPISGHTALYWYRQSLGQGLEFLIYFQGNSAPDKSGLPSDRFSAERTGGSVSTLTIQRTQQEDSAVYLCASSYQRGSYEQYFGPGTRLTVT.

This clonotype was seen many times. The chain joins TRBV20-1 to TRBJ2-1; D call uncertain. The CDR3 contains 15 residues. Germline assignment: CDR1 DFQATT and CDR2 SNEGSKA (reference sequence). V was pared by 0 bases and J by 4 bases, with 13 bases between. As DNA, the CDR3 is TGCAGTGCTAGAGATCCAGCCAAGAGTTACAATGAGCAGTTCTTC. Translation: CSARDPAKSYNEQFF.

The chain recombines TRBV12-3 or TRBV12-4 with TRBJ2-7, with 7 bases that match TRBD2. J lost 2 bases, V lost 1 base, and 5 bases had no gene match. The CDR3 covers 15 residues. The CDR3 DNA reads TGTGCCAGCAGTTTAGACCCGGGGGGTGCCTACGAGCAGTACTTC. This sequence encodes CASSLDPGGAYEQYF.

This chain links TRBV29-1 with TRBJ1-2; D gene unclear. The ends were cut back, 4 bases at V and 5 bases at J, with 11 bases in the middle. The germline CDR1 and CDR2 sequences are SQVTM and ANQGSEA. The CDR3 contains 12 residues. CDR3 region: CSVVGVSYGYTF. CDR3 coding DNA: TGCAGCGTTGTTGGGGTTTCTTATGGCTACACCTTC.

This clonotype was counted ten times or more. The rearrangement uses TRBV6-1 and TRBJ2-7, with 7 bases matching TRBD1. This CDR3 has 14 amino acids. Germline trimming cut 5 bases from V and 0 bases from J; bases unmatched to any gene: 4. Germline V gene sequence: CDR1 MNHNS, CDR2 SASEGT. The CDR3: CASSPTGRSYEQYF. DNA of the CDR3: TGTGCCAGCAGTCCGACAGGGCGCTCCTACGAGCAGTACTTC.

This clonotype appeared many times. The chain combines TRBV6-2 or TRBV6-3 with TRBJ2-2; a possible D gene is TRBD1 (5 bases). CDR3 length: 19 residues. Trimming cost V 7 bases and J 8 bases, with 32 bases left between them. The germline V gene has CDR1 MNHEY and CDR2 SVGEGT. Here the CDR3 DNA reads TGTGCCAGCACCCCAGGGCCCCGGAGTCAGGATTCATTAGAAGGGGAGCTGTTTTTT. Amino acid sequence: CASTPGPRSQDSLEGELFF.

This clonotype was counted many times. V is TRBV24-1 and J is TRBJ2-3; 9 positions match TRBD2. The V and J ends lost 3 bases and 3 bases, in that order; junction bases with no gene match: 0. CDR1 is KGHDR, CDR2 SFDVKD, per germline. The CDR3 loop spans 14 amino acids. In DNA form, the CDR3 reads TGTGCCACCAGTGATAGCGGGAGGACAGATACGCAGTATTTT. It translates to CATSDSGRTDTQYF.

The chain recombines TRBV20-1 with TRBJ1-2, with D hard to call. The germline V gene has CDR1 DFQATT and CDR2 SNEGSKA (reference sequence). With 3 bases removed from V and 2 bases from J, the gap between germline ends came to 13 bases. The CDR3 is 14 residues long. CDR3 residues: CSASDQAGNYGYTF. Here the CDR3 DNA reads TGCAGTGCTAGTGATCAGGCGGGGAACTATGGCTACACCTTC.

This clonotype was seen many times. The rearrangement joins TRBV7-9 to TRBJ2-3; TRBD2 agrees at 7 bases. With V trimmed by 5 bases and J by 6 bases, 2 bases remained unmatched. The CDR3 is 12 amino acids. Germline CDR1 and CDR2: SEHNR and FQNEAQ (reference sequence). The CDR3 nucleotides are TGTGCCAGCAGCACCGGGGGGGATACGCAGTATTTT. Translating gives CASSTGGDTQYF.

The V call is TRBV28, the J call TRBJ2-7; tentatively, D is TRBD1 (6 bases). The length of the CDR3 is 13 residues. Germline assignment: CDR1 MDHEN and CDR2 SYDVKM. V lost 10 bases, J lost 3 bases, and 16 bases lay in between. Written as DNA, the CDR3 is TGTGCCACCGCGACAGGCGCACTCTACGAGCAGTACTTC. Translation gives CATATGALYEQYF.

This clonotype was observed many times. The chain recombines TRBV7-9 with TRBJ2-3; no reliable D call. V shed 5 bases and J shed 2 bases, with 8 bases lying between them. Germline lookup yields CDR1 SEHNR and CDR2 FQNEAQ (reference sequence). The CDR3 is 13 amino acids. This chain's CDR3 is CASSGDHTDTQYF. Written as DNA, the CDR3 is TGTGCCAGCAGCGGCGACCACACAGATACGCAGTATTTT.

This clonotype was found many times. The chain employs TRBV5-1 and TRBJ2-2; TRBD1 matches 8 bases. CDR3 length: 14 residues. Germline V gene sequence: CDR1 SGHRS, CDR2 YFSETQ. With V trimmed by 7 bases and J by 2 bases, 4 bases remained unmatched. This CDR3 is CASGGQGNTGELFF. The CDR3 DNA reads TGCGCCAGCGGAGGACAGGGTAACACCGGGGAGCTGTTTTTT.

The rearrangement links TRBV24-1 to TRBJ2-1; TRBD1 might be the D (5 bases). Between the trimmed V and J ends, which lost 4 bases and 7 bases, there was a span of 13 bases. The CDR3 has 14 residues. The germline CDR1 and CDR2 sequences are KGHDR and SFDVKD. CDR3 DNA: TGTGCCACCAGTGACACAGGTGGAAGTAATGAGCAGTTCTTC. Its protein is CATSDTGGSNEQFF.

This clonotype was seen many times. The V and J genes are TRBV11-2 and TRBJ2-7; no reliable D call. This CDR3 spans 11 amino acids. CDR1 is SGHAT and CDR2 is FQNNGV in the germline V gene. V was pared by 6 bases and J by 4 bases, with 7 bases between. The CDR3 protein is CASRAEYEQYF. The DNA for the CDR3 is TGTGCCAGCAGGGCAGAGTACGAGCAGTACTTC.

The CDR3 protein is CASSYSSNGEQFF. CDR3 nucleotides: TGTGCCAGCAGTTACTCTTCTAACGGTGAGCAGTTCTTC. V and J are TRBV6-2 or TRBV6-3 and TRBJ2-1, with no clear D. V lost 0 bases to trimming and J lost 9 bases, with 9 bases between them. The CDR3 spans 13 residues. Per the germline V gene, CDR1 is MNHEY and CDR2 is SVGEGT.

The chain combines TRBV19 with TRBJ2-7; 8 bases are a match to TRBD2. This CDR3 region has 15 residues. Germline V CDR1 and CDR2: LNHDA, SQIVND (reference sequence). Germline trimming cut 3 bases from V and 4 bases from J; bases unmatched to any gene: 8. The CDR3 coding sequence is TGTGCCAGTAGTATGGCGAGCGGGGGCTTTTACGAGCAGTACTTC. Translation gives CASSMASGGFYEQYF.

The chain combines TRBV4-1 with TRBJ2-2, with 13 bases aligning to TRBD2. The germline V gene encodes CDR1 MGHRA and CDR2 YSYEKL. V lost 0 bases, J lost 5 bases, and 3 bases stayed unmatched. CDR3 length: 17 residues. CDR3 bases: TGCGCCAGCAGCCAAGATAAGGGACTAGCGGGGACCGGGGAGCTGTTTTTT. Translation gives CASSQDKGLAGTGELFF.

The sample holds a few counts of this clonotype. The CDR3 DNA sequence: TGTGCCAGCAGCCCGGACATGAGCTCCTACAATGAGCAGTTCTTC. Translation gives CASSPDMSSYNEQFF. The chain uses TRBV5-5 and TRBJ2-1; possibly TRBD1 for D (5 bases). This CDR3 spans 15 amino acids. Germline V lookup: CDR1 SGHKS, CDR2 YYEKEE (reference sequence). Trimming took 4 bases from V and 0 from J, leaving 11 bases between them. Looking up the rest from reference TRBV5-5 and TRBJ2-1 gives the full variable domain: DAGVTQSPTHLIKTRGQQVTLRCSPISGHKSVSWYQQVLGQGPQFIFQYYEKEERGRGNFPDRFSARQFPNYSSELNVNALLLGDSALYLCASSPDMSSYNEQFFGPGTRLTVL.

Ten or more counts support this clonotype. The rearrangement links TRBV12-3 or TRBV12-4 to TRBJ1-6, with D possibly matching TRBD1 (6 bases). The CDR3 covers 15 residues. V was trimmed by 5 bases and J by 5 bases, leaving 13 bases between them. The CDR3 protein is CASSPSRQDNSPLHF. In nucleotides, the CDR3 is TGTGCCAGCAGTCCCTCCCGACAGGATAATTCACCCCTCCACTTT.

There are many counts of this clonotype. The chain couples TRBV9 to TRBJ2-1; 14 nucleotides agree with TRBD2. Germline loops: CDR1 SGDLS, CDR2 YYNGEE. This CDR3 has 17 amino acids. After removal of 3 bases from V and 2 bases from J, the junction contained 4 bases not matched to a gene. This CDR3 is CASSEGTSGRAYNEQFF. CDR3 DNA sequence: TGTGCCAGCAGCGAGGGGACTAGCGGGAGAGCCTACAATGAGCAGTTCTTC.

In this sample, this clonotype turned up a few times. The chain couples TRBV3-1 to TRBJ1-2; 8 positions agree with TRBD1. Germline loops: CDR1 LGHDT, CDR2 YNNKEL (reference sequence). The CDR3 sequence is 14 residues long. The trim removed 8 bases at V and 4 bases at J, leaving 9 bases unmatched. CDR3 coding DNA: TGTGCCAGCGCTAACCCTGGGACAGGCTATGGCTACACCTTC. Protein sequence: CASANPGTGYGYTF. Drawing the rest from reference TRBV3-1 and TRBJ1-2, the complete variable domain is DTAVSQTPKYLVTQMGNDKSIKCEQNLGHDTMYWYKQDSKKFLKIMFSYNNKELIINETVPNRFSPKSPDKAHLNLHINSLELGDSAVYFCASANPGTGYGYTFGSGTRLTVV.

V and J are TRBV20-1 and TRBJ2-1, with D perhaps matching TRBD1 or TRBD2 (5 bases each). Germline V gene data show CDR1 as DFQATT and CDR2 as SNEGSKA (reference sequence). This CDR3 is 15 amino acids long. Trimming removed 4 bases from V and 0 bases from J, with 13 bases in between. The CDR3 region is CSATSGPSSYNEQFF. In DNA form, the CDR3 reads TGCAGTGCTACATCGGGGCCTTCCTCCTACAATGAGCAGTTCTTC.

This clonotype was detected a few times. CDR3 residues: CASSELLAGGPYEQYF. CDR3 in DNA: TGTGCCAGCAGCGAATTACTAGCGGGAGGGCCCTACGAGCAGTACTTC. The J gene is TRBJ2-7, the V gene TRBV13; TRBD2 matches 13 bases. The V and J ends lost 5 bases and 2 bases, in that order; junction bases with no gene match: 6. The CDR3 consists of 16 residues. Germline V gives CDR1 PRHDT, CDR2 FYEKMQ (reference sequence).